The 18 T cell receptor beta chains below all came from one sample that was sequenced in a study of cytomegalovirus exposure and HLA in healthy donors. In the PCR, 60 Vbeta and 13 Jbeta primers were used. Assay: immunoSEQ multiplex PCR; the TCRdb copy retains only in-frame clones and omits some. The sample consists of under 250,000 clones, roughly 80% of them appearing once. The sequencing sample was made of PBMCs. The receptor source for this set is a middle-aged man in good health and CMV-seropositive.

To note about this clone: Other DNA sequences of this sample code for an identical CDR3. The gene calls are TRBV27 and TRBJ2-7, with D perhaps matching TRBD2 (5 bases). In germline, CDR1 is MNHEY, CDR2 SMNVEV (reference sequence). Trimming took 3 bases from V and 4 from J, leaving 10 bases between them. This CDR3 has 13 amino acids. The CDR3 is CASSFGLAYEQYF. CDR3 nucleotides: TGTGCCAGCAGTTTTGGGCTAGCTTACGAGCAGTACTTC.

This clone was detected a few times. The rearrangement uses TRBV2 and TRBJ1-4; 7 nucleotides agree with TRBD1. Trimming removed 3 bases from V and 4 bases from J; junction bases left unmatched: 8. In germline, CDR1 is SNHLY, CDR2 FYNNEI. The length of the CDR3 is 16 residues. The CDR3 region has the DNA TGTGCCAGCAGTGAGAGATCCGGGACAGTTAATGAAAAACTGTTTTTT. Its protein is CASSERSGTVNEKLFF. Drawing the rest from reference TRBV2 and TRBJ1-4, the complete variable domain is EPEVTQTPSHQVTQMGQEVILRCVPISNHLYFYWYRQILGQKVEFLVSFYNNEISEKSEIFDDQFSVERPDGSNFTLKIRSTKLEDSAMYFCASSERSGTVNEKLFFGSGTQLSVL.

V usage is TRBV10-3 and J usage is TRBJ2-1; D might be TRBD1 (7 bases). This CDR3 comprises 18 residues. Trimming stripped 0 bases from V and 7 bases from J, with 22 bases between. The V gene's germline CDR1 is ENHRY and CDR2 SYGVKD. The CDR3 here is CAISESTGLGGVQNEQFF. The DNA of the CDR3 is TGTGCCATCAGTGAGTCGACAGGGCTGGGAGGAGTCCAAAATGAGCAGTTCTTC.

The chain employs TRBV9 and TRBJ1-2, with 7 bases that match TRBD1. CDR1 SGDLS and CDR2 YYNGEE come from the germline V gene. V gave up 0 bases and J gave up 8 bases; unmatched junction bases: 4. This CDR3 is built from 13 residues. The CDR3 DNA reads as TGTGCCAGCAGCGTAGCTACAGGGGTCGGCTACACCTTC. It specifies CASSVATGVGYTF.

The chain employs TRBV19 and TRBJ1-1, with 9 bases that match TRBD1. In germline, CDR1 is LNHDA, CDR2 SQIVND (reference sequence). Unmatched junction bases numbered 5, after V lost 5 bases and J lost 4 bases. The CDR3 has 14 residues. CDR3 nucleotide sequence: TGTGCCAGTAGTTTTGGGACAGGGCGCACTGAAGCTTTCTTT. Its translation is CASSFGTGRTEAFF.

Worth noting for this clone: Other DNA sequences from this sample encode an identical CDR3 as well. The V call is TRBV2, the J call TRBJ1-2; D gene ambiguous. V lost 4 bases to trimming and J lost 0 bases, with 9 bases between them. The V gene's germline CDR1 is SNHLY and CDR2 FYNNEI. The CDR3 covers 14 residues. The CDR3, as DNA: TGTGCCAGCAGTGTTACCGCAGCTAACTATGGCTACACCTTC. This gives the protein CASSVTAANYGYTF. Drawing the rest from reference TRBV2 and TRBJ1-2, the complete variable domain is EPEVTQTPSHQVTQMGQEVILRCVPISNHLYFYWYRQILGQKVEFLVSFYNNEISEKSEIFDDQFSVERPDGSNFTLKIRSTKLEDSAMYFCASSVTAANYGYTFGSGTRLTVV.

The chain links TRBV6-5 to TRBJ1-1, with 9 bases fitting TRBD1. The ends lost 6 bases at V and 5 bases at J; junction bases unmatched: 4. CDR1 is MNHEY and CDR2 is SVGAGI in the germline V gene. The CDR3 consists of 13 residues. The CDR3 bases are TGTGCCAGCAGGCGGACAGGGGCGACTGAAGCTTTCTTT. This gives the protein CASRRTGATEAFF.

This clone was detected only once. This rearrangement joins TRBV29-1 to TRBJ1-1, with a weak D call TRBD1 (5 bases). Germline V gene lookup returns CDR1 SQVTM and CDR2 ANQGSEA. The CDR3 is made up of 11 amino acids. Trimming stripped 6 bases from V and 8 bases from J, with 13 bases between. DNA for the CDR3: TGCAGCGTCGTTTGGGGGGGAGAAGCTTTCTTT. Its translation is CSVVWGGEAFF.

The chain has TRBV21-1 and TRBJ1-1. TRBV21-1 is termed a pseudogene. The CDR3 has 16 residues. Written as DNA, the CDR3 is TGTGCCAGCAGCAAAGTTAGCTCTCGGGGGAACACTGAAGCTTTCTTT. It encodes CASSKVSSRGNTEAFF.

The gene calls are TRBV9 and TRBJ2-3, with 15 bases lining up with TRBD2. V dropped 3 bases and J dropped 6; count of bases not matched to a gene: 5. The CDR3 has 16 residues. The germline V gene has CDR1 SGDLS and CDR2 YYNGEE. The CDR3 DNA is TGTGCCAGCAGCGGGACTAGCGGGAGGGCCTGGGATACGCAGTATTTT. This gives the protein CASSGTSGRAWDTQYF.

CDR3 in amino acids: CSVEDGDRGGYTF. In DNA form, the CDR3 reads TGCAGCGTTGAAGATGGGGACCGGGGGGGCTACACCTTC. The chain carries TRBV29-1 and TRBJ1-2; a possible D gene is TRBD1 (5 bases). In germline, CDR1 is SQVTM, CDR2 ANQGSEA. The CDR3 covers 13 residues. V was shortened by 0 bases and J by 8 bases, with 13 bases between the two germline ends.

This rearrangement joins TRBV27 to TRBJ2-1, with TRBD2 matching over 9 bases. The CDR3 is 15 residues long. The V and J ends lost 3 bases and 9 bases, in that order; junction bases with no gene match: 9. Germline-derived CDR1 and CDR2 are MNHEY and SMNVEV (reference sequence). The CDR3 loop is CASSLVAGVLVEQFF. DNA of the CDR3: TGTGCCAGCAGTTTGGTAGCGGGAGTATTGGTTGAGCAGTTCTTC.

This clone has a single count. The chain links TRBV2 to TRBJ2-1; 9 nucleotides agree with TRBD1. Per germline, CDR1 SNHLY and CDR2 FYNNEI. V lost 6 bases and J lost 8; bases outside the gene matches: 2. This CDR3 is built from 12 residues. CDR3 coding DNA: TGTGCCAGCAGCAGGGACAGGGATGAGCAGTTCTTC. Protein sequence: CASSRDRDEQFF.

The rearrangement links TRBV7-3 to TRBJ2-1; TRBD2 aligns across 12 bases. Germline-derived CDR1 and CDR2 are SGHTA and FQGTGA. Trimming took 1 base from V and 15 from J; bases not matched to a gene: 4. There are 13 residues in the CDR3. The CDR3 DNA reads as TGTGCCAGCAGCTTAATACTAGCGGGAGGTCCGTTCTTC. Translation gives CASSLILAGGPFF.

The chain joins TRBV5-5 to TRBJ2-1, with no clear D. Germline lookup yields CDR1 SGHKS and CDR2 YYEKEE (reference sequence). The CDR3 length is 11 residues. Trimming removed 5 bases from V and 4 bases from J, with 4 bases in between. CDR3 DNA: TGTGCCAGCAGGTCGTACAATGAGCAGTTCTTC. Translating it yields CASRSYNEQFF.

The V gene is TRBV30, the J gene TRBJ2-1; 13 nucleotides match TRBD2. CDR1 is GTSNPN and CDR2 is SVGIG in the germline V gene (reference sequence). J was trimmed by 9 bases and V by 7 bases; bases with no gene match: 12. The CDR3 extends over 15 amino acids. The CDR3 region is CAFEGLAGIKGEQFF. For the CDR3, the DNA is TGTGCCTTCGAGGGACTAGCGGGAATTAAGGGTGAGCAGTTCTTC.

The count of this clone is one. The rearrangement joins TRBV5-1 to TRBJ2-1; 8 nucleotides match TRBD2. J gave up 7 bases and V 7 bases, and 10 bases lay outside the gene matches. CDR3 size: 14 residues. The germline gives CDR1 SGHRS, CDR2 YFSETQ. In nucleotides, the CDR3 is TGCGCCAGCCAGCCGGGACTAGTCCTTAATGAGCAGTTCTTC. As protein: CASQPGLVLNEQFF.

CDR3 in DNA: TGTGCCAGCAGTTTTTTCCTAGCGGGAGAGGGGGACGAGCAGTACTTC. Residues: CASSFFLAGEGDEQYF. J is TRBJ2-7 and V is TRBV6-6, with 10 bases matching TRBD2. The germline V gene encodes CDR1 MNHNY and CDR2 SVGAGI (reference sequence). The CDR3 covers 16 residues. J was trimmed by 5 bases and V by 4 bases; bases with no gene match: 11.